The 7 T cell receptor beta chains below were found in one sample sequenced in a study of CD8 T cells in Susac syndrome. An input of about 0.5 to 1 ug of RNA was subjected to reverse transcription using random hexamers. TCRdb used MiXCR to reprocess the immunoSEQ multiplex PCR reads, holding one entry per CDR3 protein. The sample holds about 240,000 distinct CDR3 sequences, 90% to 97% seen once. Sample: CD4+ T cells from PBMCs. The receptors were gathered from a human donor with Susac syndrome.

The rearrangement uses TRBV5-1 and TRBJ1-1; tentative D call: TRBD1 (5 bases). This CDR3 has 15 residues. Germline V gene lookup returns CDR1 SGHRS and CDR2 YFSETQ. Deletions cut 7 bases from V and 3 bases from J, with 19 bases between. The CDR3 DNA is TGCGCCAGCCAAAACCAACCTGGGACGCACACTGAAGCTTTCTTT. It codes for CASQNQPGTHTEAFF.

This clonotype was seen a handful of times. This rearrangement joins TRBV7-9 to TRBJ2-1; TRBD2 agrees at 7 bases. Germline V gives CDR1 SEHNR, CDR2 FQNEAQ (reference sequence). V lost 1 base, J lost 1 base, and 1 base stayed unmatched. The length of the CDR3 is 15 residues. The CDR3 region is CASSLGEGSYNEQFF. As DNA, the CDR3 is TGTGCCAGCAGCTTAGGGGAGGGTTCCTACAATGAGCAGTTCTTC.

The chain combines TRBV24-1 with TRBJ2-3; tentatively, D is TRBD1 (6 bases). Per germline, CDR1 KGHDR and CDR2 SFDVKD. V was trimmed by 4 bases and J by 2 bases, leaving 12 bases between them. This CDR3 region has 15 residues. The chain's CDR3 is CATSDPGTPTDTQYF. In DNA form, the CDR3 reads TGTGCCACCAGTGACCCTGGGACACCCACAGATACGCAGTATTTT.

The V gene is TRBV20-1, the J gene TRBJ2-1; D remains ambiguous. The CDR3 totals 11 residues. Per germline, CDR1 DFQATT and CDR2 SNEGSKA (reference sequence). Trimming stripped 3 bases from V and 10 bases from J, with 10 bases between. The CDR3 region has the DNA TGCAGTGCTAGTTTAAGCTGGGAGCAGTTCTTC. Its protein product is CSASLSWEQFF.

This chain uses TRBV4-2 with TRBJ2-4; TRBD2 aligns across 7 bases. Trimming took 7 bases from V and 6 from J; bases not matched to a gene: 12. This CDR3 has 15 residues. Germline-derived CDR1 and CDR2 are LGHNA and YNFKEQ. The CDR3 here is CASNTLQGGGNIQYF. CDR3 bases: TGTGCCAGCAACACGCTCCAGGGCGGGGGAAACATTCAGTACTTC.

The chain has TRBV3-1 and TRBJ1-5, with D uncertain. Germline V gene lookup returns CDR1 LGHDT and CDR2 YNNKEL (reference sequence). The CDR3 totals 19 residues. Deletions cut 5 bases from V and 4 bases from J, with 27 bases between. The CDR3 sequence is CASSKERPQGRILNQPQHF. DNA for the CDR3: TGTGCCAGCAGCAAGGAACGCCCCCAAGGACGGATCCTGAATCAGCCCCAGCATTTT.

The gene calls are TRBV11-3 and TRBJ2-3; a possible D gene is TRBD2 (6 bases). Trimming pared 1 base from V and 5 bases from J, leaving 16 bases between. Germline CDR1 and CDR2: SGHNT and YENEEA. This CDR3 has 16 residues. The CDR3 DNA reads TGTGCCAGCAGCTTAGGCCGACGGGGGTCGGGAGATACGCAGTATTTT. Residues: CASSLGRRGSGDTQYF.